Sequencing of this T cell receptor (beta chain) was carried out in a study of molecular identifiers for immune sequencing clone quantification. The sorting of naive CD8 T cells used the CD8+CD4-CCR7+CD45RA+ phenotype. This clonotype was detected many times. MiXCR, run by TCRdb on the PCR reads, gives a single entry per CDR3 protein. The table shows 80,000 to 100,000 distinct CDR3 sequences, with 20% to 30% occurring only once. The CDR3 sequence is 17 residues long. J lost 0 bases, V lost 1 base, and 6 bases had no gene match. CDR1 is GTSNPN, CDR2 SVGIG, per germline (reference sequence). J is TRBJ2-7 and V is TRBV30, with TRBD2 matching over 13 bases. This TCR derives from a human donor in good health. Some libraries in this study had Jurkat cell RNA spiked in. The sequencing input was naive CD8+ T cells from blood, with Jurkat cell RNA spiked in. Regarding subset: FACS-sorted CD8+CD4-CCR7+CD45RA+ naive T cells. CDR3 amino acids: CAWSDLGTSGDSYEQYF. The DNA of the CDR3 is TGTGCCTGGAGTGATCTAGGGACTAGCGGGGACTCCTACGAGCAGTACTTC.